Listed below are T cell receptor beta chains from one sample, sequenced in a study of T cells after yellow fever vaccination. TCRdb independently ran MiXCR on the 5' RACE reads; one entry per CDR3 protein. The sample carries 500,000 to 550,000 distinct CDR3 sequences, 21% recorded once. The sequenced sample was PBMCs, obtained about 21 days after the first yellow fever vaccination. The receptors shown here come from a young man who received the YFV17D yellow fever vaccine. CDR3s include the opening cysteine and the closing phenylalanine or tryptophan. A D gene is named only where the DNA matches it firmly. Size tells how often a clone was seen (once, few, many) or the class of an expanded clone, and some rows leave it out.

CDR3 protein: CSARAYETRSYNSPLHF; CDR3 DNA: TGCAGTGCTAGAGCCTACGAGACTCGCTCCTATAATTCACCCCTCCACTTT; V gene: TRBV20-1; J gene: TRBJ1-6; clone size: -; D gene: -
CDR3 protein: CASSEWGTGTDTQYF; CDR3 DNA: TGTGCCAGCAGTGAGTGGGGGACGGGCACAGATACGCAGTATTTT; V gene: TRBV6-4; J gene: TRBJ2-3; clone size: few; D gene: -
CDR3 protein: CATSTRKRDEQYF; CDR3 DNA: TGTGCCACCAGCACGAGAAAGCGGGACGAGCAGTACTTC; V gene: TRBV15; J gene: TRBJ2-7; clone size: -; D gene: -
CDR3 protein: CSVPNQGGAEAFF; CDR3 DNA: TGCAGCGTCCCTAATCAGGGGGGCGCTGAAGCTTTCTTT; V gene: TRBV29-1; J gene: TRBJ1-1; clone size: -; D gene: TRBD1
CDR3 protein: CASIGGMGVDTGELFF; CDR3 DNA: TGTGCCAGCATAGGTGGTATGGGAGTTGACACCGGGGAGCTGTTTTTT; V gene: TRBV6-1; J gene: TRBJ2-2; clone size: -; D gene: -
CDR3 protein: CASSQMTGSDTQYF; CDR3 DNA: TGTGCCAGCAGCCAGATGACAGGGTCAGATACGCAGTATTTT; V gene: TRBV14; J gene: TRBJ2-3; clone size: few; D gene: TRBD1
CDR3 protein: CSAGQTLTDTQYF; CDR3 DNA: TGCAGTGCTGGACAGACCCTAACAGATACGCAGTATTTT; V gene: TRBV20-1; J gene: TRBJ2-3; clone size: once; D gene: -
CDR3 protein: CASRPGNIQYF; CDR3 DNA: TGTGCCAGCAGGCCGGGAAACATTCAGTACTTC; V gene: TRBV2; J gene: TRBJ2-4; clone size: -; D gene: -
CDR3 protein: CASSLARGARDNEQFF; CDR3 DNA: TGCGCCAGCAGCTTGGCGAGGGGGGCGCGGGACAATGAGCAGTTCTTC; V gene: TRBV5-1; J gene: TRBJ2-1; clone size: few; D gene: -
CDR3 protein: CASSSTLGSGNQPQHF; CDR3 DNA: TGTGCCAGCAGTTCCACCCTCGGTAGCGGCAATCAGCCCCAGCATTTT; V gene: TRBV27; J gene: TRBJ1-5; clone size: -; D gene: -
CDR3 protein: CARSMGTGEGTQYF; CDR3 DNA: TGTGCCAGAAGCATGGGGACAGGGGAAGGGACCCAGTACTTC; V gene: TRBV2; J gene: TRBJ2-5; clone size: -; D gene: TRBD1
CDR3 protein: CASSQDPGQNYGYTF; CDR3 DNA: TGCGCCAGCAGCCAAGATCCCGGACAGAACTATGGCTACACCTTC; V gene: TRBV4-3; J gene: TRBJ1-2; clone size: few; D gene: -
CDR3 protein: CASSRGGLNEQFF; CDR3 DNA: TGTGCCAGTAGTCGGGGGGGACTCAATGAGCAGTTCTTC; V gene: TRBV19; J gene: TRBJ2-1; clone size: few; D gene: TRBD2
CDR3 protein: CASSQASSGGYNEQFF; CDR3 DNA: TGTGCCAGCAGCCAAGCCTCTAGCGGGGGCTACAATGAGCAGTTCTTC; V gene: TRBV12-3/TRBV12-4; J gene: TRBJ2-1; clone size: -; D gene: TRBD2
CDR3 protein: CASSPETGGTQYF; CDR3 DNA: TGTGCCAGCAGCCCCGAGACGGGGGGGACCCAGTACTTC; V gene: TRBV7-7; J gene: TRBJ2-5; clone size: -; D gene: TRBD2
CDR3 protein: CASSQQRDTNEKLFF; CDR3 DNA: TGTGCCAGCTCGCAGCAACGGGACACTAATGAAAAACTGTTTTTT; V gene: TRBV18; J gene: TRBJ1-4; clone size: -; D gene: -
CDR3 protein: CASTSRSNQPQHF; CDR3 DNA: TGTGCCAGCACGTCCAGGTCTAATCAGCCCCAGCATTTT; V gene: TRBV28; J gene: TRBJ1-5; clone size: few; D gene: -
CDR3 protein: CASSLDRTRNTEAFF; CDR3 DNA: TGTGCCAGCAGTTTAGACAGGACCCGGAACACTGAAGCTTTCTTT; V gene: TRBV12-3/TRBV12-4; J gene: TRBJ1-1; clone size: few; D gene: -
CDR3 protein: CASSVSQGGADNEQFF; CDR3 DNA: TGTGCCAGCAGCGTATCCCAGGGAGGGGCGGACAATGAGCAGTTCTTC; V gene: TRBV9; J gene: TRBJ2-1; clone size: few; D gene: TRBD2
CDR3 protein: CASSSQGFAGNTIYF; CDR3 DNA: TGTGCCAGCAGCAGCCAGGGTTTTGCTGGAAACACCATATATTTT; V gene: TRBV9; J gene: TRBJ1-3; clone size: few; D gene: -
CDR3 protein: CASSNGRDQFF; CDR3 DNA: TGTGCCAGCAGTAATGGCCGGGACCAGTTCTTC; V gene: TRBV6-5; J gene: TRBJ2-1; clone size: -; D gene: -
CDR3 protein: CASSFSQGWEKLFF; CDR3 DNA: TGTGCCAGCAGTTTTTCCCAGGGGTGGGAAAAACTGTTTTTT; V gene: TRBV12-3/TRBV12-4; J gene: TRBJ1-4; clone size: few; D gene: -
CDR3 protein: CASSLVGQGTDTQYF; CDR3 DNA: TGTGCCAGCAGTTTAGTGGGACAGGGTACAGATACGCAGTATTTT; V gene: TRBV28; J gene: TRBJ2-3; clone size: few; D gene: TRBD1
CDR3 protein: CASSLGTGQPEAFF; CDR3 DNA: TGCGCCAGCAGCTTGGGAACTGGGCAGCCAGAAGCTTTCTTT; V gene: TRBV5-1; J gene: TRBJ1-1; clone size: few; D gene: -
CDR3 protein: CATSSYGLAGGTENIQYF; CDR3 DNA: TGTGCCACCAGCTCTTATGGACTAGCGGGGGGTACGGAAAACATTCAGTACTTC; V gene: TRBV15; J gene: TRBJ2-4; clone size: -; D gene: TRBD2
CDR3 protein: CASSLNHRGETQYF; CDR3 DNA: TGTGCCAGCAGCCTAAACCACAGGGGAGAGACCCAGTACTTC; V gene: TRBV6-2/TRBV6-3; J gene: TRBJ2-5; clone size: -; D gene: TRBD1
CDR3 protein: CASSGGGAGGSEQYF; CDR3 DNA: TGCGCCAGCAGCGGGGGAGGAGCAGGGGGCAGCGAGCAGTACTTC; V gene: TRBV5-1; J gene: TRBJ2-7; clone size: few; D gene: TRBD1
CDR3 protein: CASSLSGLLRETQYF; CDR3 DNA: TGTGCCAGCAGTTTATCGGGCCTTCTCAGGGAGACCCAGTACTTC; V gene: TRBV27; J gene: TRBJ2-5; clone size: few; D gene: -
CDR3 protein: CASSQVGQALGYTF; CDR3 DNA: TGCGCCAGCAGCCAGGTTGGACAGGCTTTAGGCTACACCTTC; V gene: TRBV4-1; J gene: TRBJ1-2; clone size: few; D gene: TRBD1
CDR3 protein: CASSPVAGLSDEQYF; CDR3 DNA: TGTGCCAGCAGCCCAGTAGCGGGGTTATCGGACGAGCAGTACTTC; V gene: TRBV5-4; J gene: TRBJ2-7; clone size: few; D gene: TRBD2
CDR3 protein: CASRRPETGELFF; CDR3 DNA: TGTGCCAGCAGACGACCGGAAACCGGGGAGCTGTTTTTT; V gene: TRBV3-1; J gene: TRBJ2-2; clone size: few; D gene: -
CDR3 protein: CASSYSSSRYQETQYF; CDR3 DNA: TGTGCCAGCAGTTACTCTAGCAGCAGGTACCAAGAGACCCAGTACTTC; V gene: TRBV6-5; J gene: TRBJ2-5; clone size: few; D gene: -
CDR3 protein: CASSENGVRGGELFF; CDR3 DNA: TGCGCCAGCTCCGAGAACGGGGTGCGGGGCGGGGAGCTGTTTTTT; V gene: TRBV5-1; J gene: TRBJ2-2; clone size: -; D gene: -
CDR3 protein: CASSIRDRGRANYGYTF; CDR3 DNA: TGTGCCAGTAGTATACGAGACAGGGGGCGCGCGAACTATGGCTACACCTTC; V gene: TRBV19; J gene: TRBJ1-2; clone size: few; D gene: TRBD1
CDR3 protein: CASSMDRGAEAFF; CDR3 DNA: TGTGCCAGCAGCATGGACAGGGGCGCTGAAGCTTTCTTT; V gene: TRBV7-2; J gene: TRBJ1-1; clone size: many; D gene: TRBD1
CDR3 protein: CASSLSGLMRAFF; CDR3 DNA: TGTGCCAGCAGCTTGAGTGGCTTAATGCGGGCTTTCTTT; V gene: TRBV7-2; J gene: TRBJ1-1; clone size: few; D gene: -
CDR3 protein: CASSPGGGAPRSTDTQYF; CDR3 DNA: TGTGCCAGCTCACCGGGCGGGGGGGCCCCCCGAAGCACAGATACGCAGTATTTT; V gene: TRBV18; J gene: TRBJ2-3; clone size: -; D gene: TRBD2
CDR3 protein: CASRSGGLGNSPLHF; CDR3 DNA: TGTGCCAGCAGGTCAGGGGGCCTTGGGAATTCACCCCTCCACTTT; V gene: TRBV25-1; J gene: TRBJ1-6; clone size: few; D gene: TRBD1
CDR3 protein: CATSRVPETSHSYEQYF; CDR3 DNA: TGTGCCACCAGCAGAGTTCCCGAGACTTCTCACTCCTACGAGCAGTACTTC; V gene: TRBV15; J gene: TRBJ2-7; clone size: -; D gene: -
CDR3 protein: CASSLRGFYNEQFF; CDR3 DNA: TGTGCCAGCAGCCTCAGGGGCTTCTACAATGAGCAGTTCTTC; V gene: TRBV4-2; J gene: TRBJ2-1; clone size: few; D gene: -
CDR3 protein: CASSLSIRPFGTDTQYF; CDR3 DNA: TGTGCCAGCAGCTTAAGTATTAGGCCGTTCGGCACAGATACGCAGTATTTT; V gene: TRBV11-3; J gene: TRBJ2-3; clone size: -; D gene: -